The TCR beta chain under discussion was sequenced for a study of technical replicates of blood from several donors. CDR3 size: 14 residues. V trimming: 2 bases; J trimming: 3 bases; junction bases outside the gene matches: 7. Germline assignment: CDR1 SQVTM and CDR2 ANQGSEA. The method was immunoSEQ multiplex PCR; TCRdb's version includes in-frame clones alone and lacks a portion of them. Of around 79,000 clones listed, about nine tenths are singletons. Material for sequencing was T cells isolated from PBMCs. This TCR came from a human donor in good health. Some clones in this sample may be carry-over from other donors' samples. V gene TRBV29-1 combines with J gene TRBJ2-7, with 7 bases fitting TRBD1. This CDR3 is CSVELGQQVYEQYF. CDR3 bases: TGCAGCGTTGAATTGGGACAGCAAGTCTACGAGCAGTACTTC.